The sample holds many counts of the clone carrying this T cell receptor beta chain. Germline loops: CDR1 SQVTM, CDR2 ANQGSEA. Deletions cut 4 bases from V and 0 bases from J, with 10 bases between. CDR3 length equals 13 residues. This entry is derived from a study of identical twins. One entry per CDR3 protein, called by TCRdb with MiXCR from the 5' RACE reads. The profile shows 270,000 or so distinct CDR3 sequences, about 8% of them singletons. The sample also formed part of further work on yellow fever vaccine responses in identical twins. That paper states: Vaccine T cell responses of twins reportedly seemed partly convergent and partly personalized.

This rearrangement joins TRBV29-1 to TRBJ2-7; D is undetermined. The receptor was isolated from a woman under 30 in good health. The sample was CD8+ T cells sorted from blood. The CDR3 nucleotides read TGCAGCGTTGTTGACTTCAGCTCCTACGAGCAGTACTTC. It is translated as CSVVDFSSYEQYF.